The present entry profiles one TCR beta chain with its context. These data are taken from a study of blood T cell repertoires in COVID-19. About the research overall: Sites in the United States, Italy and Spain provided acute and convalescent COVID-19 samples.

The method was immunoSEQ multiplex PCR; TCRdb's version includes in-frame clones alone and lacks a portion of them. The repertoire holds roughly 150,000 clones, over 75% seen once, with less than 5.5% in the top ten. This CDR3 is 17 amino acids long. Looked up from germline, CDR1 is ENHRY and CDR2 is SYGVKD. With 0 bases removed from V and 7 bases from J, the gap between germline ends came to 21 bases. The sequenced material came from peripheral blood. This chain uses TRBV10-3 with TRBJ1-1; D might be TRBD1 (5 bases). This receptor was taken from a woman aged 45 to 65 with acute or convalescent COVID-19. DNA of the CDR3: TGTGCCATCAGTGAGTCGGCGGCGGGGGGACGAGCCCTTGAAGCTTTCTTT. Protein: CAISESAAGGRALEAFF.